This T cell receptor (beta chain) was recovered during a study of blood T cell repertoires in COVID-19 (dated by TCRdb to the early 2020s). Study-wide context: Samples covering the acute and convalescent phases of COVID-19 were provided by collaborators in the United States, Italy and Spain. The prospective study material was composed of cDNA or gDNA derived from T cells, B-cell-depleted T cells, or PBMCs. The dataset comprised deeply sampled blood TCRbeta repertoires from subjects exposed to, actively infected with, or recovered from COVID-19. The repertoires were released in a freely available public database intended as a resource for research on the immune response to SARS-CoV-2. The samples were drawn from the first 160 participants of the ongoing ImmuneRACE study and from some 1,300 subjects provided by 6 global collaborators. Nearly every sample came with metadata listing a de-identified subject ID, COVID-19 status, age in years and sex. Where available, HLA class I and class II types were obtained from metadata supplied by the sample provider rather than from assay-based typing. The investigation overall reported the following: Clinical and demographic metadata were provided uncurated, with the amount varying by source and participant.

Including the terminal cysteine and phenylalanine, the CDR3 comprises 17 residues. Only the CDR3 part of the read is kept: 51 bases, read in frame from the first base. TCRbeta CDR3 regions were amplified from genomic DNA using the immunoSEQ Assay, a bias-controlled multiplex PCR. The paper's processing steps were these. The number of nucleated cells in each sample was estimated from the amplification of reference gene primers within the assay. To quantify the absolute abundance of each unique TCRbeta CDR3 rearrangement, sequence reads were collapsed and filtered. For each sample, productive Simpson clonality was calculated as the square root of Simpson's diversity index over productive rearrangements. This is the immuneACCESS table as TCRdb keeps it, with only in-frame sequences that have V and J called. A part of the clones is gone; compared with another copy, unresolved V genes explain less than half, and the rest is unexplained. V and J calls plus clone size are reproduced from that table; the DNA served to infer D and trimming. The sample table records roughly 250,000 clones; roughly 90% of these occur just once. Approximately 2.4% of the sample is in the top ten clones.

A note on this clone: The specificity of this receptor is unknown. No per-base quality is available; no much larger clone lies one base away.

Participants in the prospective study were enrolled through a virtual design, were aged roughly 18 to 90 years, and lived in roughly 24 United States geographic areas. In the prospective study, participants were assigned to cohorts based on the clinical history participants reported in a screening survey and a study questionnaire. Mobile phlebotomists in the prospective study collected whole blood, serum and a nasopharyngeal or oropharyngeal swab from every participant. Over a 2-month period, participants in the prospective study had the option of providing additional blood draws and questionnaires. Before DNA extraction, blood samples from the prospective study were shipped at room temperature or frozen.

The chain uses TRBV1 and TRBJ2-1; the table's D call, TRBD2, has no DNA check behind it. TRBV1 is a recognized pseudogene. The sequence derives from a woman aged 35 to 49 with acute COVID-19. Sequenced: PBMCs or T cells enriched from blood (not recorded which). The CDR3 has the sequence CTSGKREGLRGINEQFF. The DNA is as follows: TGCACCAGCGGTAAGCGGGAGGGCCTAAGGGGGATCAATGAGCAGTTCTTC.